Shown below are 25 T cell receptor beta chains from a single sample sequenced in a study of tumor-infiltrating lymphocytes in primary liver carcinoma. Unsorted bulk tissue (roughly 17-34 mg) underwent RNA and DNA co-extraction. The template, approximately 500 ng total RNA, yielded TCR beta cDNA made with a constant-region primer. It was through three nested multiplex PCR rounds of slightly modified ARM-PCR that TCR beta libraries arose. TRBV1-TRBV30 forward primers paired with a C-beta reverse primer drove the first two PCR rounds, about 9 cycles each. From the multiplex PCR reads, TCRdb called clonotypes with MiXCR, one entry per CDR3 protein. The sample yields 45,000 to 55,000 distinct CDR3 sequences, 65% to 80% seen once. Sample: liver tumor tissue from sampling region 5. The subset: tumor region T5, tumor centre. These receptors were collected from a man between 40 and 49 years old with primary liver carcinoma and hepatitis B virus infection.

Comment on this clonotype: The junction differs from germline at one of its ends, possibly a read error. The chain is built from TRBV28 and TRBJ1-2; 7 bases fit TRBD1. The length of the CDR3 is 14 residues. Germline V gene lookup returns CDR1 MDHEN and CDR2 SYDVKM. The CDR3 protein is CAGSLPGQAYGYTF. The CDR3 bases are TGTGCCGGCAGTTTGCCCGGACAGGCCTATGGCTACACCTTC.

This clonotype is medium-sized (0.01 to 0.1%). The J gene is TRBJ2-2, the V gene TRBV11-2; 8 bases map to TRBD2. Germline V gene data show CDR1 as SGHAT and CDR2 as FQNNGV. The ends lost 4 bases at V and 7 bases at J; junction bases unmatched: 8. This CDR3 has 15 amino acids. This CDR3 reads CASSYGGGNVGELFF. In DNA, the CDR3 is TGTGCCAGCAGCTACGGGGGGGGGAATGTCGGGGAGCTGTTTTTT.

This sequence joins TRBV4-1 and TRBJ2-7, with D perhaps matching TRBD2 (5 bases). Trimming cost V 3 bases and J 6 bases, with 12 bases left between them. This CDR3 region has 13 residues. Per the germline V gene, CDR1 is MGHRA and CDR2 is YSYEKL. The DNA for the CDR3 is TGCGCCAGCAGCCAGGAGGCCAACAGCGAGCAGTACTTC. Protein: CASSQEANSEQYF.

This clonotype showed up many times. V and J are TRBV6-1 and TRBJ2-2; 7 nucleotides agree with TRBD1. The V and J ends lost 6 bases and 0 bases, in that order; junction bases with no gene match: 10. CDR3 length: 17 amino acids. CDR1 is MNHNS and CDR2 is SASEGT in the germline V gene. The CDR3 sequence: CASSDRDNDPNTGELFF. The CDR3 bases are TGTGCCAGCAGCGACAGGGATAACGACCCGAACACCGGGGAGCTGTTTTTT.

With regard to this clonotype: The junction differs from germline at one of its ends, possibly a read error. The rearrangement uses TRBV6-6 and TRBJ2-2; D is perhaps TRBD1 or TRBD2 (5 bases each). CDR1 MNHNY and CDR2 SVGAGI come from the germline V gene (reference sequence). The CDR3 is made up of 16 amino acids. CDR3 sequence: CARSPGPTSDTGELFF. The CDR3 DNA is TGTGCCAGAAGTCCCGGGCCCACTTCGGACACCGGGGAGCTGTTCTTT.

The CDR3 DNA reads as TGCGCCAGCAGCTCGACACCTTCCTACGAGCAGTACTTC. Encoded protein: CASSSTPSYEQYF. The chain links TRBV5-1 to TRBJ2-7; D is undetermined. Germline V CDR1 and CDR2: SGHRS, YFSETQ. The CDR3 spans 13 residues. V lost 3 bases and J lost 1, with 8 bases in between.

This clonotype turned up a few times. A much larger clone sits a single nucleotide away, making a read error possible. The chain has TRBV12-3 or TRBV12-4 and TRBJ2-7; D remains ambiguous. V lost 4 bases and J 1 base, leaving 11 bases between the germline ends. This CDR3 is built from 14 residues. CDR3 region: CASSYTAGSYEQYF. The CDR3 DNA reads TGTGCCAGCAGTTATACGGCAGGATCCTACGAGCAGTACTTC.

This clonotype was detected only once. V usage is TRBV5-1 and J usage is TRBJ2-1; no clear D gene. Trimming pared 0 bases from V and 5 bases from J, leaving 12 bases between. Germline V CDR1 and CDR2: SGHRS, YFSETQ. CDR3 length: 15 residues. In nucleotides, the CDR3 is TGCGCCAGCAGCTTGGGTAGATACGGTAACAATGAGCAGTTCTTC. This codes for CASSLGRYGNNEQFF.

This clonotype was detected only a few times. A much bigger clone sits one base away, suggesting this may be a read error. The chain employs TRBV20-1 and TRBJ1-1; possibly TRBD1 for D (6 bases). Germline V gene data show CDR1 as DFQATT and CDR2 as SNEGSKA (reference sequence). With 7 bases removed from V and 1 base from J, the gap between germline ends came to 19 bases. The CDR3 sequence is 15 residues long. The CDR3 nucleotides are TGCAGTGTTAGTCCACCGGGACAAAGGAACACTGAAGCTTTCTTT. Translated, it gives CSVSPPGQRNTEAFF.

As regards this clonotype: The CDR3 does not close with the conserved phenylalanine or tryptophan, likely indicating a read error. The J gene is TRBJ1-5, the V gene TRBV4-1; tentative D call: TRBD1 (5 bases). CDR3 length equals 16 residues. The V and J ends lost 0 bases and 5 bases respectively, with 14 bases between them. From germline, CDR1 is MGHRA and CDR2 YSYEKL. CDR3 in DNA: TGCGCCAGCAGCCAAGAAGGGGAGGGTGGGGATCAGCCCCAGCATCTT. Protein sequence: CASSQEGEGGDQPQHL.

Remarks on this clonotype: Relative to the germline gene, one junction end is altered; a read error may explain this. The J gene is TRBJ2-2, the V gene TRBV11-2; D tentatively reads TRBD1 or TRBD2 (5 bases each). From germline, CDR1 is SGHAT and CDR2 FQNNGV. There are 17 residues in the CDR3. CDR3 residues: CTSSFDRDRDGTGELFF. The CDR3, as DNA: TGTACCAGCAGCTTTGATCGGGATAGGGACGGCACCGGGGAGCTGTTTTTT.

V gene TRBV7-3 combines with J gene TRBJ2-2; maybe TRBD2 (5 bases). Trimming pared 5 bases from V and 4 bases from J, leaving 11 bases between. This CDR3 comprises 14 residues. The V gene's germline CDR1 is SGHTA and CDR2 FQGTGA. The CDR3: CASSRRGSTGELFF. CDR3 sequence (DNA): TGTGCCAGCAGCCGACGGGGAAGCACCGGGGAGCTGTTTTTT.

On this clonotype itself: Without the conserved terminal phenylalanine or tryptophan, this CDR3 likely stems from a read error. The DNA is omitted, as the CDR3 cannot be located on it reliably, and the CDR3 follows TCRdb's listing. V gene TRBV6-5 combines with J gene TRBJ2-5; TRBD1, the table's D call, was not compared with the DNA. From germline, CDR1 is MNHEY and CDR2 SVGAGI. Termini included, the CDR3 measures 16 amino acids. The CDR3 reads CASRRTGVGYQETHYL.

This clonotype was seen ten or more times. This sequence joins TRBV5-6 and TRBJ2-6; D not resolved. V dropped 4 bases and J dropped 1 base, with 9 bases sitting between them. The germline CDR1 and CDR2 sequences are SGHDT and YYEEEE. The CDR3 has 15 residues. The CDR3: CASSPRVSGANVLTF. Here the CDR3 DNA reads TGTGCCAGCAGCCCCAGAGTATCTGGGGCCAACGTCCTGACTTTC.

On this clonotype: It is likely a read error, because the conserved phenylalanine at the end of the CDR3 is missing. The genes are TRBV6-6 and TRBJ1-1; D is unresolved. The V end was cut by 8 bases, the J end by 2 bases, with 6 bases between. From germline, CDR1 is MNHNY and CDR2 SVGAGI (reference sequence). The CDR3 spans 11 residues. Here the CDR3 reads CASCQNTEAFV. In DNA form, the CDR3 reads TGTGCCAGCTGTCAAAACACTGAAGCTTTCGTT.

Turning to this clonotype: This may be a read error: a much more frequent sequence differs by one nucleotide. The rearrangement joins TRBV5-1 to TRBJ2-1; possible D gene TRBD1, 6 bases. CDR3 length: 14 amino acids. From germline, CDR1 is SGHRS and CDR2 YFSETQ. The CDR3 sequence: CANSVSGADYEQFF. The CDR3 DNA reads TGCGCCAACAGCGTGTCAGGGGCCGATTATGAGCAGTTCTTC.

A remark on this clonotype: A read error may explain this, as a much larger clone is one base away. V gene TRBV11-2 combines with J gene TRBJ2-1, with TRBD2 identical over 8 bases. Germline loops: CDR1 SGHAT, CDR2 FQNNGV. CDR3 length equals 14 residues. Germline trimming cut 4 bases from V and 8 bases from J; bases unmatched to any gene: 7. CDR3 DNA: TGTGCCAGCAGCTGGACTAGCAGGATTGATGAGCAGTTCTTC. Its protein is CASSWTSRIDEQFF.

Note on this clonotype: A much larger clonotype is one base distant, so this may be a read error. The chain recombines TRBV5-1 with TRBJ1-2; D gene uncertain. Germline V gives CDR1 SGHRS, CDR2 YFSETQ. CDR3 length: 15 residues. Trimming left V 0 bases short and J 6 bases short, with 15 bases between. The CDR3 region has the DNA TGCGCCAGCAGCTTGGACGGAAAGGGTTATAATGGCTACACCTTC. This sequence encodes CASSLDGKGYNGYTF.

The chain carries TRBV3-1 and TRBJ1-1, with 8 bases aligning to TRBD1. Unmatched junction bases numbered 1, after V lost 1 base and J lost 0 bases. CDR3 length: 15 amino acids. Germline CDR1 is LGHDT and CDR2 is YNNKEL (reference sequence). As DNA, the CDR3 is TGTGCCAGCAGCCAAGGACAGGGGATGAACACTGAAGCTTTCTTT. Its translation: CASSQGQGMNTEAFF.

This clonotype appeared a single time. Possible read error: a much larger clone is one base away. The chain uses TRBV5-1 and TRBJ2-7, with D perhaps matching TRBD2 (5 bases). The V end was cut by 4 bases, the J end by 0 bases, with 17 bases between. This CDR3 contains 16 residues. In germline, CDR1 is SGHRS, CDR2 YFSETQ. The CDR3, as DNA: TGCGCCAGCAGCGCCGGCCTAGGACTCAGCTCCTACGAGCAGTACTTC. Its protein product is CASSAGLGLSSYEQYF.

By its share, this clonotype is medium-sized. This sequence joins TRBV6-1 and TRBJ2-7; 10 nucleotides align to TRBD2. The CDR3 consists of 14 residues. V was clipped by 5 bases and J by 2 bases; unmatched bases: 3. Per the germline V gene, CDR1 is MNHNS and CDR2 is SASEGT. The CDR3, as DNA: TGTGCCAGCAGTCCTGGACTAGCGGCCTACGAGCAGTACTTC. As protein: CASSPGLAAYEQYF.

V gene TRBV7-9 combines with J gene TRBJ2-1; possibly TRBD1 for D (6 bases). With 2 bases removed from V and 8 bases from J, the gap between germline ends came to 25 bases. The CDR3 sequence is 18 residues long. Germline V gene data show CDR1 as SEHNR and CDR2 as FQNEAQ (reference sequence). CDR3 bases: TGTGCCAGCAGCTTAAGCTCTTGCAGGGGTGTCCTTACAGATGAGCAGTTCTTC. As protein: CASSLSSCRGVLTDEQFF.

Comments on this clonotype: Since a much larger clone is just one base distant, this may be a read error. CDR3 sequence (DNA): TGCGCCAGCACCCGTGGAGAGGGAAGTGAGACCCAGTACTTC. This encodes CASTRGEGSETQYF. The chain employs TRBV5-1 and TRBJ2-5, with D possibly being TRBD2 (5 bases). Germline V CDR1 and CDR2: SGHRS, YFSETQ. The CDR3 contains 14 residues. Trimming took off 6 bases at V and 5 bases at J, with 17 bases between the two ends.

Details on this clonotype: At one of its ends the junction is not consistent with the germline gene, which may arise from a read error. The chain employs TRBV11-2 and TRBJ2-3, with 7 bases that match TRBD1. Germline V gene sequence: CDR1 SGHAT, CDR2 FQNNGV. This CDR3 is built from 14 residues. In nucleotides, the CDR3 is TGTGCAAGCAGCTTCCGGGACAGCACAGATACGCATTATTTT. Translated, it gives CASSFRDSTDTHYF.

Worth noting for this clonotype: Without the conserved terminal phenylalanine or tryptophan, this CDR3 likely stems from a read error. V usage is TRBV29-1 and J usage is TRBJ2-5, with TRBD2 matching over 7 bases. Germline CDR1 is SQVTM and CDR2 is ANQGSEA. This CDR3 region has 13 residues. The DNA of the CDR3 is TGCAGCGTTGGTGGGAGGGCCGCAGAGGCCCAGTACTCC. This translates into CSVGGRAAEAQYS.